A single sample gave rise to the 21 T cell receptor beta chains below, sequenced in a study of liver allograft versus peripheral blood T cells. Study-level background: Peripheral blood of the recipients supplied T cell receptor repertoires that were compared with those in transplanted livers.

TCRdb passed the reads through MiXCR, listing each CDR3 protein once. The sample has just under 5,500 distinct CDR3 sequences, about a sixth seen once; the top ten hold about 9.4%. The receptor set was obtained from a human patient who had a liver transplant. Some T cells may have come from the graft donor.

This clonotype was seen more than once but under ten times. The chain recombines TRBV28 with TRBJ1-1; D might be TRBD1 (6 bases). The CDR3 has 15 amino acids. The germline V gene encodes CDR1 MDHEN and CDR2 SYDVKM. Trimming left V 6 bases short and J 4 bases short, with 18 bases between. In nucleotides, the CDR3 is TGTGCCAGCAGACCACAGGGTTGGTTGAGCACTGAAGCTTTCTTT. Residues: CASRPQGWLSTEAFF.

The CDR3 sequence: CASSIDPRQYHSNQPPKYGYTF. CDR3 coding DNA: TGTGCCAGTAGTATAGACCCGAGACAGTACCATAGCAATCAGCCCCCCAAATATGGCTACACCTTC. The chain uses TRBV19 and TRBJ1-2; possible D gene TRBD1, 5 bases. Germline lookup yields CDR1 LNHDA and CDR2 SQIVND (reference sequence). Trimming left V 0 bases short and J 5 bases short, with 34 bases between. The CDR3 has 22 amino acids.

This clonotype ranks as medium-sized. The J gene is TRBJ2-1, the V gene TRBV6-5, with a possible D match to TRBD1 (6 bases). The V and J ends lost 6 bases and 5 bases respectively, with 14 bases between them. This CDR3 region has 14 residues. Per germline, CDR1 MNHEY and CDR2 SVGAGI. In DNA form, the CDR3 reads TGTGCCAGCAGATTGCAGGGGATCCACAATGAGCAGTTCTTC. Protein: CASRLQGIHNEQFF.

By share, this clonotype ranks as medium-sized. The chain links TRBV29-1 to TRBJ2-5, with a possible D match to TRBD1 (5 bases). CDR1 and CDR2 from the germline V gene are SQVTM and ANQGSEA. V was cut by 4 bases and J by 3 bases, with 6 bases left in between. CDR3 length equals 11 residues. CDR3 region: CSVADKETQYF. The CDR3 DNA is TGCAGCGTTGCGGACAAAGAGACCCAGTACTTC.

The rearrangement joins TRBV20-1 to TRBJ1-1; 8 bases are a match to TRBD1. This CDR3 has 15 amino acids. J was trimmed by 0 bases and V by 6 bases; bases with no gene match: 9. Germline lookup yields CDR1 DFQATT and CDR2 SNEGSKA (reference sequence). The CDR3 region has the DNA TGCAGTGCGCACCGGACAGGGACCATGAACACTGAAGCTTTCTTT. Encoded protein: CSAHRTGTMNTEAFF.

A note on this clonotype: A read error may be the cause here, since a much bigger clone is one base away. The gene calls are TRBV6-1 and TRBJ2-1; 10 bases line up with TRBD2. J lost 10 bases, V lost 7 bases, and 7 bases had no gene match. The CDR3 has 13 amino acids. The germline gives CDR1 MNHNS, CDR2 SASEGT. The CDR3 sequence: CASILAGRKEQFF. The CDR3 region has the DNA TGTGCCAGCATACTAGCGGGACGCAAGGAGCAGTTCTTC.

This chain uses TRBV3-1 with TRBJ2-7; 9 positions match TRBD2. CDR1 and CDR2 (germline): LGHDT, YNNKEL (reference sequence). The CDR3 runs 15 residues. The V segment lost 0 bases and the J segment 3 bases; nucleotides outside the gene matches: 3. This CDR3 reads CASSQDLLAGYEQYF. The CDR3 DNA is TGTGCCAGCAGCCAAGATTTACTAGCGGGCTACGAGCAGTACTTC.

This chain joins TRBV2 and TRBJ1-1, with D maybe TRBD1 (5 bases). Per the germline V gene, CDR1 is SNHLY and CDR2 is FYNNEI. V was cut by 4 bases and J by 4 bases, with 13 bases left in between. The CDR3 has 14 amino acids. The CDR3, as DNA: TGTGCCAGCAGTGGACCCGCGGGGCGCACTGAAGCTTTCTTT. Its protein is CASSGPAGRTEAFF.

This clonotype is termed medium-sized (0.01 to 0.1%). The V gene is TRBV19, the J gene TRBJ1-2, with D possibly matching TRBD1 (6 bases). Trimming took off 8 bases at V and 8 bases at J, with 15 bases between the two ends. Germline lookup yields CDR1 LNHDA and CDR2 SQIVND (reference sequence). CDR3 length equals 12 residues. CDR3 nucleotides: TGTGCCAGTCGTTCGGGGGGCGGCGGCTACACCTTC. Amino acid sequence: CASRSGGGGYTF.

By its share, this clonotype is large. The chain links TRBV29-1 to TRBJ2-1; 9 nucleotides match TRBD2. V gave up 5 bases and J gave up 7 bases; unmatched junction bases: 15. This CDR3 contains 16 residues. The germline CDR1 and CDR2 sequences are SQVTM and ANQGSEA. CDR3 in DNA: TGCAGCGTTTCATTAGGGGGCGGGAGGGCCACGAATGAGCAGTTCTTC. Encoded protein: CSVSLGGGRATNEQFF.

This clonotype is classed as medium-sized. CDR3 coding DNA: TGTGCCATCAAGGGGGCAACTAGCGGGCGCCCTTACAATGAGCAGTTCTTC. This codes for CAIKGATSGRPYNEQFF. The chain couples TRBV10-3 to TRBJ2-1, with TRBD2 matching 9 bases. CDR1 is ENHRY and CDR2 is SYGVKD in the germline V gene. The V gene end was trimmed by 7 bases and the J gene end by 4 bases; junction bases not matched to a gene: 14. The CDR3 is made up of 17 amino acids.

In regard to this clonotype: A much larger clonotype is one base distant, so this may be a read error. The chain links TRBV5-6 to TRBJ2-6; TRBD1 or TRBD2 may be the D gene (5 bases each). Germline V gives CDR1 SGHDT, CDR2 YYEEEE. The CDR3 has 14 residues. V lost 4 bases to trimming and J lost 9 bases, with 14 bases between them. This CDR3 reads CASSPYGTVNVLTF. The CDR3 DNA sequence: TGTGCCAGCAGCCCTTACGGGACGGTCAACGTCCTGACTTTC.

This clonotype showed up just a few times. The J gene is TRBJ1-1, the V gene TRBV20-1, with 8 bases aligning to TRBD1. The CDR3 has 16 residues. Germline V gives CDR1 DFQATT, CDR2 SNEGSKA (reference sequence). Unmatched junction bases numbered 13, after V lost 3 bases and J lost 4 bases. The CDR3, as DNA: TGCAGTGCTAGCAGTCAGGGGGCTGGAGTCGGCACTGAAGCTTTCTTT. Its protein product is CSASSQGAGVGTEAFF.

By its share, this clonotype is medium-sized. Germline is not matched at one junction end, which may reflect a read error. The chain uses TRBV7-2 and TRBJ2-7; a weak D match, TRBD2 (6 bases). The CDR3 extends over 13 amino acids. CDR1 is SGHTA and CDR2 is FQGNSA in the germline V gene. CDR3 coding DNA: TGTGCCAGCACCTTAGGACTTCGGGAGTCCCTGAACTTC. Residues: CASTLGLRESLNF.

By frequency in the sample, this clonotype is medium-sized. The DNA for the CDR3 is TGTGCCAGCAGTTCGGACTTCGGCGAGCAGCCCCAGCATTTT. Translation gives CASSSDFGEQPQHF. The chain recombines TRBV6-5 with TRBJ1-5; D remains unclear. Between the trimmed V and J ends, which lost 4 bases and 7 bases, there was a span of 14 bases. The germline CDR1 and CDR2 sequences are MNHEY and SVGAGI. This CDR3 contains 14 residues.

This clonotype qualifies as medium-sized. The chain is built from TRBV6-2 or TRBV6-3 and TRBJ2-3, with D perhaps matching TRBD2 (5 bases). V lost 2 bases and J 12 bases, leaving 12 bases between the germline ends. The length of the CDR3 is 12 residues. The V gene's germline CDR1 is MNHEY and CDR2 SVGEGT. CDR3 sequence (DNA): TGTGCCAGCAGTTACGAGGGATTGAGTCAGTATTTT. Amino acid sequence: CASSYEGLSQYF.

A word on this clonotype: A read error is possible here, since a much larger clone lies one base away. J is TRBJ1-1 and V is TRBV12-3 or TRBV12-4; 11 bases fit TRBD1. This CDR3 is built from 15 residues. For the CDR3, the DNA is TGTGTCAGCGGGACAGGGGGTACTATGAACACTGAAGCTTTCTTT. It yields the protein CVSGTGGTMNTEAFF.

Concerning this clonotype: A much bigger clone sits one base away, suggesting this may be a read error. The rearrangement uses TRBV13 and TRBJ2-3; D perhaps matches TRBD2 (5 bases). Germline lookup yields CDR1 PRHDT and CDR2 FYEKMQ (reference sequence). The CDR3 runs 12 residues. V gave up 5 bases and J gave up 8 bases, with 11 bases separating them. CDR3: CASSPRLITQYF. In DNA, the CDR3 is TGTGCCAGCAGCCCCCGACTAATTACGCAGTATTTT.

In DNA, the CDR3 is TGTGCCAGCAGTCGCCCAGGGGCAGGGGGCTACGAGCAGTACTTC. Its translation: CASSRPGAGGYEQYF. The rearrangement uses TRBV27 and TRBJ2-7, with TRBD1 matching 7 bases. There are 15 residues in the CDR3. The V gene end was trimmed by 5 bases and the J gene end by 3 bases; junction bases not matched to a gene: 10. CDR1 and CDR2 (germline): MNHEY, SMNVEV (reference sequence).

Many counts were recorded for this clonotype. V usage is TRBV20-1 and J usage is TRBJ2-6; 7 bases align to TRBD1. The CDR3 runs to 19 residues. CDR1 is DFQATT and CDR2 is SNEGSKA in the germline V gene (reference sequence). With V trimmed by 0 bases and J by 2 bases, 13 bases remained unmatched. The CDR3 is CSARDVRQGFFPGANVLTF. DNA of the CDR3: TGCAGTGCTAGAGATGTCCGACAGGGATTTTTTCCTGGGGCCAACGTCCTGACTTTC.

The sample holds one count of this clonotype. V is TRBV2 and J is TRBJ2-7, with a possible D match to TRBD1 (6 bases). Germline CDR1 and CDR2: SNHLY and FYNNEI. The CDR3 is 14 residues long. V was cut by 6 bases and J by 6 bases, with 18 bases left in between. The CDR3 here is CASRLDRTPGEQYF. In DNA form, the CDR3 reads TGTGCCAGCAGGTTAGACAGGACGCCCGGCGAGCAGTACTTC.